The 20 T cell receptor beta chains listed next were all sequenced from one sample in a study of regulatory T cells in long-lasting Graves disease. Libraries of TCR beta came from iRepertoire HTBI primers plus Arm-PCR of CDR3 regions. TCRdb re-derived calls from the multiplex PCR reads in MiXCR, one entry per CDR3 protein. This table holds under 300,000 distinct CDR3 sequences, approximately 20% found once. Time point of the sample: newly diagnosed GD, antithyroid drugs for less than 3 months. PBMCs provided the RNA from which the TCR library was made. The specimen comprised peripheral blood mononuclear cells (PBMCs), sampled at new diagnosis, from a patient treated with antithyroid drugs. These receptors were obtained from a female donor with Graves disease.

This clonotype showed up many times. The chain couples TRBV6-2 or TRBV6-3 to TRBJ2-1, with 12 bases fitting TRBD2. The V gene's germline CDR1 is MNHEY and CDR2 SVGEGT. The CDR3 runs 19 residues. After removal of 0 bases from V and 6 bases from J, the junction contained 12 bases not matched to a gene. CDR3 sequence (DNA): TGTGCCAGCAGTTACTCAGGGCTAGCGGGAGGGCTTTCTCCCAATGAGCAGTTCTTC. The encoded protein is CASSYSGLAGGLSPNEQFF.

This clonotype was counted a few times. V usage is TRBV30 and J usage is TRBJ2-2; TRBD1 agrees at 9 bases. The CDR3 extends over 16 amino acids. Losses at the gene ends were 2 bases for V and 1 base for J; bases not matched to a gene: 5. Germline CDR1 GTSNPN, CDR2 SVGIG (reference sequence). The CDR3 DNA reads TGTGCCTGGAGTCCTCCGGGACAGGGGAACACCGGGGAGCTGTTTTTT. Its protein product is CAWSPPGQGNTGELFF.

The chain couples TRBV6-2 or TRBV6-3 to TRBJ2-1; no clear D gene. This CDR3 has 17 residues. Germline V gives CDR1 MNHEY, CDR2 SVGEGT. V shed 6 bases and J shed 3 bases, with 21 bases lying between them. The CDR3 here is CASSPPTAPQLYNEQFF. CDR3 sequence (DNA): TGTGCCAGCAGCCCTCCAACGGCACCGCAACTCTACAATGAGCAGTTCTTC.

Only a few counts were recorded for this clonotype. CDR3 nucleotide sequence: TGTGCCAGCAGTCCAGGGGGGACCTACAATGAGCAGTTCTTC. It specifies CASSPGGTYNEQFF. The chain links TRBV9 to TRBJ2-1, with D possibly being TRBD1 (7 bases). The CDR3 totals 14 residues. The germline V gene encodes CDR1 SGDLS and CDR2 YYNGEE. The V end lost 5 bases, the J end lost 2 bases, and 11 bases lay between the germline ends.

This clonotype was seen repeatedly, ten times or more. J is TRBJ2-7 and V is TRBV6-1; 10 bases fit TRBD1. The CDR3 has 12 residues. The germline V gene encodes CDR1 MNHNS and CDR2 SASEGT. V lost 10 bases and J lost 3; bases outside the gene matches: 3. CDR3 in amino acids: CATGQGVYEQYF. The CDR3 nucleotides read TGTGCCACTGGACAGGGGGTCTACGAGCAGTACTTC.

This clonotype was recorded many times. This chain joins TRBV12-3 or TRBV12-4 and TRBJ2-5; 13 bases match TRBD2. Trimming took 5 bases from V and 4 from J; bases not matched to a gene: 10. The CDR3 sequence is 17 residues long. CDR3 coding DNA: TGTGCCAGCAGTAGAGGGACTAGCGGGGCTGTAGGAGAGACCCAGTACTTC. This translates into CASSRGTSGAVGETQYF.

This clonotype was found many times. V usage is TRBV28 and J usage is TRBJ2-1; D might be TRBD1 or TRBD2, each matching 5 bases. The CDR3 consists of 17 residues. V was pared by 4 bases and J by 4 bases, with 20 bases between. From germline, CDR1 is MDHEN and CDR2 SYDVKM. The CDR3 spells CASSSEVHGASYNEQFF. In DNA form, the CDR3 reads TGTGCCAGCAGTTCGGAGGTTCACGGGGCTTCATACAATGAGCAGTTCTTC.

This clonotype occurred many times. J is TRBJ2-1 and V is TRBV27, with 15 bases identical to TRBD2. Germline-derived CDR1 and CDR2 are MNHEY and SMNVEV (reference sequence). This CDR3 comprises 20 residues. The V and J ends lost 6 bases and 4 bases, in that order; junction bases with no gene match: 16. For the CDR3, the DNA is TGTGCCAGCAGCTCGAAGGGACTAGCGGGAGGAAAGGGGCCTTACAATGAGCAGTTCTTC. Protein product: CASSSKGLAGGKGPYNEQFF.

This clonotype was counted at least ten times. The genes are TRBV20-1 and TRBJ2-3, with D perhaps TRBD1 (6 bases). The germline V gene has CDR1 DFQATT and CDR2 SNEGSKA (reference sequence). The CDR3 consists of 15 residues. V was clipped by 5 bases and J by 5 bases, with 20 bases between them. The CDR3 sequence: CSAPDSLRGGDTQYF. CDR3 DNA: TGCAGTGCTCCCGACAGCCTCCGAGGGGGAGATACGCAGTATTTT.

This clonotype was found many times. The chain links TRBV20-1 to TRBJ1-1; TRBD1 might be the D (5 bases). Per the germline V gene, CDR1 is DFQATT and CDR2 is SNEGSKA (reference sequence). CDR3 length: 14 residues. V shed 0 bases and J shed 7 bases, with 15 bases lying between them. The CDR3 DNA reads TGCAGTGCTAGAGATCTGGGGGACCTGGGTGAAGCTTTCTTT. Protein: CSARDLGDLGEAFF.

The chain combines TRBV6-1 with TRBJ1-3, with 8 bases aligning to TRBD1. The V gene end was trimmed by 6 bases and the J gene end by 4 bases; junction bases not matched to a gene: 11. CDR3 length: 16 amino acids. Germline V gene data show CDR1 as MNHNS and CDR2 as SASEGT. The DNA of the CDR3 is TGTGCCAGCAGGAGACGGACAGGGCTGAGCGGAAACACCATATATTTT. Translation gives CASRRRTGLSGNTIYF.

This clonotype was seen repeatedly, ten times or more. V and J are TRBV30 and TRBJ2-5, with D possibly TRBD2 on 6 matching bases. V gave up 0 bases and J gave up 5 bases, with 10 bases separating them. The CDR3 totals 13 residues. Germline V CDR1 and CDR2: GTSNPN, SVGIG (reference sequence). The CDR3 is CAWSVGGEETQYF. The DNA of the CDR3 is TGTGCCTGGAGTGTGGGGGGAGAGGAGACCCAGTACTTC. The whole variable domain, remainder taken from reference TRBV30 and TRBJ2-5, is SQTIHQWPATLVQPVGSPLSLECTVEGTSNPNLYWYRQAAGRGLQLLFYSVGIGQISSEVPQNLSASRPQDRQFILSSKKLLLSDSGFYLCAWSVGGEETQYFGPGTRLLVL.

This clonotype came up many times. This sequence joins TRBV30 and TRBJ2-3, with D perhaps TRBD2 (5 bases). The CDR3 is 17 residues long. CDR1 is GTSNPN and CDR2 is SVGIG in the germline V gene (reference sequence). The ends were cut back, 0 bases at V and 4 bases at J, with 20 bases in the middle. CDR3 DNA: TGTGCCTGGAGTGTAGTTCAAGTAGGGCCAGCGGCAGATACGCAGTATTTT. Its translation: CAWSVVQVGPAADTQYF. The full variable domain, rest sourced from reference TRBV30 and TRBJ2-3, is SQTIHQWPATLVQPVGSPLSLECTVEGTSNPNLYWYRQAAGRGLQLLFYSVGIGQISSEVPQNLSASRPQDRQFILSSKKLLLSDSGFYLCAWSVVQVGPAADTQYFGPGTRLTVL.

In the case of this clonotype: A much larger clone lies one base from this, so it may be a read error. Since the CDR3 does not end with the conserved phenylalanine or tryptophan, this likely comes from a read error. This chain links TRBV7-9 with TRBJ1-1, with unresolved D. This CDR3 comprises 14 residues. V was shortened by 1 base and J by 5 bases, with 11 bases between the two germline ends. CDR1 is SEHNR, CDR2 FQNEAQ, per germline (reference sequence). CDR3 nucleotides: TGTGCCAGCAGCTTAGGTTTGGGCCGGACTGAAGCTTTCCTT. Translated, it gives CASSLGLGRTEAFL.

This clonotype was counted between two and nine times. With a much larger clone just one base away, this may be a read error. In nucleotides, the CDR3 is TGTGCCAGCAGCCTGCGCACCGGGACTAGTGGCGCCGGGGAGCTGTTTTTT. Translated: CASSLRTGTSGAGELFF. The chain combines TRBV5-6 with TRBJ2-2; 8 nucleotides align to TRBD2. Germline values: CDR1 SGHDT, CDR2 YYEEEE. With V trimmed by 4 bases and J by 6 bases, 14 bases remained unmatched. The CDR3 sequence is 17 residues long.

Details on this clonotype: A far larger clone is just one base off, so this is likely a read error. J is TRBJ2-1 and V is TRBV9; possible D gene TRBD1, 6 bases. The CDR3 extends over 12 amino acids. Germline values: CDR1 SGDLS, CDR2 YYNGEE. DNA of the CDR3: TGTACCAGCAGCTTACAGGGCGATGAGCAGTTCTTC. Amino acid sequence: CTSSLQGDEQFF.

This clonotype was counted at least ten times. The V call is TRBV27, the J call TRBJ1-6; D unresolved. The V gene's germline CDR1 is MNHEY and CDR2 SMNVEV (reference sequence). The CDR3 runs to 14 residues. Trimming cost V 2 bases and J 6 bases, with 8 bases left between them. The CDR3 protein is CASSLTHPNSPLHF. The CDR3 DNA is TGTGCCAGCAGTTTAACACACCCTAATTCACCCCTCCACTTT.

This clonotype occurred many times. The rearrangement uses TRBV11-2 and TRBJ2-3; no clear D gene. The germline CDR1 and CDR2 sequences are SGHAT and FQNNGV. This CDR3 region has 13 residues. V was trimmed by 5 bases and J by 0 bases, leaving 6 bases between them. The CDR3 DNA follows: TGTGCCAGCAGCCTAGTCAGCACAGATACGCAGTATTTT. As protein: CASSLVSTDTQYF.

The chain combines TRBV9 with TRBJ2-1; D is uncertain. This CDR3 is built from 13 residues. With 0 bases removed from V and 4 bases from J, the gap between germline ends came to 5 bases. Per the germline V gene, CDR1 is SGDLS and CDR2 is YYNGEE. The CDR3 DNA follows: TGTGCCAGCAGCGTAGGGGATTACAATGAGCAGTTCTTC. Translating it yields CASSVGDYNEQFF.

Concerning this clonotype: At one boundary the junction diverges from the germline segment, which might be a read error. CDR3 loop: CTSSGGTGGTDTQYF. The CDR3 coding sequence is TGTACCAGCAGTGGCGGGACAGGGGGAACAGATACGCAGTATTTT. The chain recombines TRBV2 with TRBJ2-3, with 11 positions matching TRBD1. The CDR3 totals 15 residues. Germline V gives CDR1 SNHLY, CDR2 FYNNEI.